The 7 T cell receptor beta chains in this list originate from one sample, sequenced in a study of T-cell memory formation after mild COVID-19. TCRdb re-derived calls from the 5' RACE reads in MiXCR, one entry per CDR3 protein. The sample includes under 400,000 distinct CDR3 sequences, around 21% of them seen just once. The sample was PBMCs or a T cell subset sorted from them (not recorded which). All receptors derive from an adult woman who had mild COVID-19 (a few samples of this study predate the infection). Cell type and time point are not known.

This clonotype was observed at least ten times. The chain combines TRBV20-1 with TRBJ1-2; D is unresolved. Trimming shortened V by 4 bases and J by 6 bases, and 18 bases separated the two germline ends. The CDR3 has 14 amino acids. Germline CDR1 is DFQATT and CDR2 is SNEGSKA (reference sequence). The CDR3 is CSATRAGPRDGYTF. The DNA for the CDR3 is TGCAGTGCTACGCGGGCAGGTCCGAGAGATGGCTACACCTTC.

This chain joins TRBV27 and TRBJ2-1; 10 nucleotides align to TRBD2. CDR1 is MNHEY, CDR2 SMNVEV, per germline (reference sequence). The CDR3 totals 16 residues. Trimming cost V 3 bases and J 6 bases; bases outside gene matches: 8. The DNA for the CDR3 is TGTGCCAGCAGTTTTCTGGCTAGCGGGAGTGTCAATGAGCAGTTCTTC. Amino acid sequence: CASSFLASGSVNEQFF.

The chain recombines TRBV5-1 with TRBJ1-2, with D unclear. Trimming took off 7 bases at V and 0 bases at J, with 16 bases between the two ends. The CDR3 extends over 15 amino acids. CDR1 SGHRS and CDR2 YFSETQ come from the germline V gene. The CDR3 DNA follows: TGCGCCAGCGCGCCGGACCCCCAGGCTAACTATGGCTACACCTTC. It codes for CASAPDPQANYGYTF.

This chain uses TRBV3-1 with TRBJ2-7, with D perhaps TRBD2 (5 bases). CDR3 length equals 15 residues. Per the germline V gene, CDR1 is LGHDT and CDR2 is YNNKEL (reference sequence). Trimming left V 2 bases short and J 6 bases short, with 17 bases between. In DNA form, the CDR3 reads TGTGCCAGCAGCCAAAAGAGGACTGTTGGCCCCGAGCAGTACTTC. The encoded protein is CASSQKRTVGPEQYF.

This chain links TRBV7-8 with TRBJ2-7, with 9 bases that match TRBD1. The CDR3 runs 16 residues. V lost 5 bases and J lost 1; bases outside the gene matches: 9. From germline, CDR1 is SGHVS and CDR2 FQNEAQ. This CDR3 is CASSQSGTGSSYEQYF. The CDR3, as DNA: TGTGCCAGCAGCCAGTCCGGGACAGGGAGTTCCTACGAGCAGTACTTC.

On this clonotype itself: This may come from a read error, since a much larger clone is one base off. This chain connects TRBV2 to TRBJ1-1; weak D call: TRBD1 (5 bases). The CDR3 is made up of 15 amino acids. Germline CDR1 reads SNHLY; CDR2 reads FYNNEI. The V end was cut by 0 bases, the J end by 1 base, with 9 bases between. For the CDR3, the DNA is TGTGCCAGCAGTGAAGCGACGGGGACGAACACTGAAGCTTTCTTT. It translates to CASSEATGTNTEAFF. Full variable domain (remainder filled in from reference TRBV2 and TRBJ1-1): EPEVTQTPSHQVTQMGQEVILRCVPISNHLYFYWYRQILGQKVEFLVSFYNNEISEKSEIFDDQFSVERPDGSNFTLKIRSTKLEDSAMYFCASSEATGTNTEAFFGQGTRLTVV.

The chain combines TRBV24-1 with TRBJ2-3; D unclear. Germline loops: CDR1 KGHDR, CDR2 SFDVKD. Trimming removed 0 bases from V and 1 base from J, with 4 bases in between. The CDR3 is 14 amino acids. In DNA form, the CDR3 reads TGTGCCACCAGTGATTTGGGCCGCACAGATACGCAGTATTTT. Its protein product is CATSDLGRTDTQYF.